This TCR beta chain was identified in a study of T-cell reconstitution after alpha-beta-depleted transplantation in children. This clonotype showed up many times. Germline CDR1 and CDR2: LGHDT and YNNKEL (reference sequence). There are 13 residues in the CDR3. V lost 2 bases, J lost 4 bases, and 9 bases lay in between. Researchers prepared the TCRbeta library using unique molecular identifiers, the study reports. TCRdb reanalysed the PCR reads using MiXCR and keeps one entry per CDR3 protein. Of 200,000 to 250,000 distinct CDR3 sequences in the sample, 8% to 9.5% were seen once. This chain joins TRBV3-1 and TRBJ2-7, with unresolved D. The clonotype originates from a human donor who donated a stem cell graft to a child with acute lymphoblastic leukemia. Specimen: PBMCs from the stem cell graft donor, collected from the stem cell graft. In DNA, the CDR3 is TGTGCCAGCAGCCAAATCGAGACTTACGAGCAGTACTTC. It is translated as CASSQIETYEQYF.